The 12 T cell receptor beta chains given below trace back to one sample, sequenced in a study of control samples from healthy donors and cancer patients. Method: immunoSEQ multiplex PCR; TCRdb's copy keeps in-frame clones and lacks some. The profile covers around 94,000 clones, with less than 95% appearing a single time and under 4% taken by the ten largest. Sequencing was carried out using blood. The receptors were gathered from a woman aged 18 to 35 in good health.

This clone has a handful of counts. The genes are TRBV6-1 and TRBJ2-7; 11 bases map to TRBD2. The CDR3 consists of 15 residues. V gave up 1 base and J gave up 2 bases; unmatched junction bases: 1. The germline gives CDR1 MNHNS, CDR2 SASEGT. CDR3 DNA: TGTGCCAGCAGTGAAGAACTAGCGGGGGCCTACGAGCAGTACTTC. Translation: CASSEELAGAYEQYF.

The chain combines TRBV7-9 with TRBJ2-7; D may correspond to TRBD1 or TRBD2 (5 bases each). The germline CDR1 and CDR2 sequences are SEHNR and FQNEAQ (reference sequence). Trimming left V 5 bases short and J 4 bases short, with 18 bases between. This CDR3 is 15 amino acids long. The CDR3 DNA is TGTGCCAGCAGCCCGGGGACCCTCGTAAAGTACGAGCAGTACTTC. Translating it yields CASSPGTLVKYEQYF. Filled out from reference TRBV7-9 and TRBJ2-7, the complete variable domain reads DTGVSQNPRHKITKRGQNVTFRCDPISEHNRLYWYRQTLGQGPEFLTYFQNEAQLEKSRLLSDRFSAERPKGSFSTLEIQRTEQGDSAMYLCASSPGTLVKYEQYFGPGTRLTVT.

The V gene is TRBV19, the J gene TRBJ2-5, with D possibly matching TRBD2 (6 bases). Germline assignment: CDR1 LNHDA and CDR2 SQIVND (reference sequence). V lost 6 bases to trimming and J lost 5 bases, with 10 bases between them. This CDR3 contains 12 residues. Here the CDR3 reads CASSGEEETQYF. The CDR3 region has the DNA TGTGCCAGTAGCGGGGAGGAGGAGACCCAGTACTTC.

This rearrangement joins TRBV19 to TRBJ2-1; 8 nucleotides match TRBD2. Unmatched junction bases numbered 7, after V lost 2 bases and J lost 1 base. The CDR3 covers 17 residues. Germline V lookup: CDR1 LNHDA, CDR2 SQIVND (reference sequence). The CDR3 region is CASSISVGGGSYNEQFF. DNA of the CDR3: TGTGCCAGTAGTATAAGCGTCGGCGGGGGGTCCTACAATGAGCAGTTCTTC.

V usage is TRBV28 and J usage is TRBJ1-4; 7 positions agree with TRBD1. CDR1 MDHEN and CDR2 SYDVKM come from the germline V gene. The length of the CDR3 is 13 residues. V gave up 8 bases and J gave up 5 bases; unmatched junction bases: 5. The CDR3 is CASYGQDNEKLFF. DNA of the CDR3: TGTGCCAGCTACGGACAGGACAATGAAAAACTGTTTTTT.

This clone was seen just once. This rearrangement joins TRBV4-1 to TRBJ1-2; D gene ambiguous. Germline V gene lookup returns CDR1 MGHRA and CDR2 YSYEKL. V lost 2 bases to trimming and J lost 4 bases, with 11 bases between them. The CDR3 is 14 residues long. The CDR3 here is CASSQNPVGYGYTF. The DNA for the CDR3 is TGCGCCAGCAGCCAAAACCCGGTCGGCTATGGCTACACCTTC.

J is TRBJ2-3 and V is TRBV5-6; D gene unclear. This CDR3 is built from 12 residues. The germline V gene encodes CDR1 SGHDT and CDR2 YYEEEE. V was shortened by 0 bases and J by 4 bases, with 3 bases between the two germline ends. CDR3 sequence: CASSLASDTQYF. DNA for the CDR3: TGTGCCAGCAGCTTGGCGTCAGATACGCAGTATTTT.

This clone turned up a few times. This sample includes further DNA sequences coding for the same CDR3. This chain joins TRBV5-1 and TRBJ1-2; unclear D gene. CDR1 is SGHRS, CDR2 YFSETQ, per germline. The V gene lost 0 bases and the J gene lost 0 bases, with 3 bases spanning the gap. The CDR3 loop spans 13 amino acids. CDR3 DNA sequence: TGCGCCAGCAGCTTGGACACTAACTATGGCTACACCTTC. This gives the protein CASSLDTNYGYTF.

The gene calls are TRBV12-5 and TRBJ2-5; the match to TRBD2 covers 7 bases. Germline values: CDR1 LGHNT, CDR2 FRNRAP. The CDR3 covers 15 residues. The V segment lost 7 bases and the J segment 5 bases; nucleotides outside the gene matches: 13. For the CDR3, the DNA is TGTGCTAGTGCCGACGAGAGAGCGGGAAGCGAGACCCAGTACTTC. Translated: CASADERAGSETQYF. Full variable domain (outside the CDR3, taken from reference TRBV12-5 and TRBJ2-5): DARVTQTPRHKVTEMGQEVTMRCQPILGHNTVFWYRQTMMQGLELLAYFRNRAPLDDSGMPKDRFSAEMPDATLATLKIQPSEPRDSAVYFCASADERAGSETQYFGPGTRLLVL.

The chain couples TRBV3-1 (or the pseudogene TRBV3-2) to TRBJ1-2; D not certain. The CDR3 is made up of 14 amino acids. The V and J ends lost 1 base and 3 bases respectively, with 9 bases between them. Looked up from germline, CDR1 is LGHDT and CDR2 is YNNKEL (reference sequence). CDR3 DNA sequence: TGTGCCAGCAGCCAAGGAGCTAACGACTATGGCTACACCTTC. It specifies CASSQGANDYGYTF.

This clone was detected once. V and J are TRBV7-9 and TRBJ2-7; 9 positions agree with TRBD2. Germline values: CDR1 SEHNR, CDR2 FQNEAQ (reference sequence). The CDR3 consists of 14 residues. V gave up 5 bases and J gave up 5 bases; unmatched junction bases: 7. In DNA form, the CDR3 reads TGTGCCAGCAGCACCAGCGGGGGGATGAACGAGCAGTACTTC. It encodes CASSTSGGMNEQYF.

The rearrangement links TRBV9 to TRBJ1-1; no clear D. Trimming shortened V by 0 bases and J by 7 bases, and 13 bases separated the two germline ends. CDR3 length equals 14 residues. Per germline, CDR1 SGDLS and CDR2 YYNGEE. CDR3 protein: CASSVGGGQSEAFF. The CDR3 bases are TGTGCCAGCAGCGTAGGGGGAGGGCAGAGTGAAGCTTTCTTT.